The T cell receptor (beta chain) described here comes from a study of blood T cell repertoires in COVID-19. Across the whole study: Spain, Italy and the United States supplied samples that represented acute and convalescent COVID-19.

Authors' data handling: Amplifying reference gene primers gave estimates of nucleated cell counts. Generated by immunoSEQ multiplex PCR, the TCRdb table keeps only in-frame clones and is missing some. V and J calls and clone size are copied from that table; D and trimming were computed from the DNA. In the table there are roughly 72,000 clones, around nine tenths of which are singletons. V lost 5 bases and J 0 bases, leaving 7 bases between the germline ends. The germline gives CDR1 LNHDA, CDR2 SQIVND (reference sequence). The CDR3 contains 14 residues. The sequence came from a human donor in a cohort sampled during active COVID-19. The chain employs TRBV19 and TRBJ2-2; D is undetermined. Sequencing was carried out using peripheral blood. CDR3 loop: CASSSTSNTGELFF. For the CDR3, the DNA is TGTGCCAGTAGTTCAACATCGAACACCGGGGAGCTGTTTTTT. Filled out from reference TRBV19 and TRBJ2-2, the complete variable domain reads DGGITQSPKYLFRKEGQNVTLSCEQNLNHDAMYWYRQDPGQGLRLIYYSQIVNDFQKGDIAEGYSVSREKKESFPLTVTSAQKNPTAFYLCASSSTSNTGELFFGEGSRLTVL.